Listed here are 20 T cell receptor beta chains from one sample, sequenced in a study of T cell changes during pregnancy in multiple sclerosis. Libraries were prepared by immunoSEQ multiplex PCR; TCRdb keeps only in-frame clonotypes and omits some of them. The data contain 65,000 to 90,000 clones, 85% to 95% of them seen just once; the ten biggest clones take up around 2.3%. Source: peripheral blood, taken before pregnancy. The receptors derive from a female donor with multiple sclerosis, enrolled in a pregnancy study.

This chain connects TRBV19 to TRBJ1-1; 7 bases match TRBD1. The CDR3 covers 14 residues. The J segment lost 6 bases and the V segment lost 4 bases, leaving 8 bases of the junction unmatched. In germline, CDR1 is LNHDA, CDR2 SQIVND (reference sequence). In DNA form, the CDR3 reads TGTGCCAGTAGTAGCCAGGGGGTTCTCTCTGAAGCTTTCTTT. It is translated as CASSSQGVLSEAFF. Full variable domain (missing parts from reference TRBV19 and TRBJ1-1): DGGITQSPKYLFRKEGQNVTLSCEQNLNHDAMYWYRQDPGQGLRLIYYSQIVNDFQKGDIAEGYSVSREKKESFPLTVTSAQKNPTAFYLCASSSQGVLSEAFFGQGTRLTVV.

The J gene is TRBJ2-7, the V gene TRBV28; 8 bases align to TRBD2. J lost 3 bases, V lost 4 bases, and 8 bases had no gene match. This CDR3 spans 15 amino acids. Germline V CDR1 and CDR2: MDHEN, SYDVKM. The CDR3 DNA sequence: TGTGCCAGCAGTTCCTTTGGGACTAGGGGCTACGAGCAGTACTTC. Protein product: CASSSFGTRGYEQYF.

V gene TRBV7-9 combines with J gene TRBJ2-2; D may be TRBD1 (5 bases). The germline V gene has CDR1 SEHNR and CDR2 FQNEAQ (reference sequence). The CDR3 loop spans 18 amino acids. Trimming removed 1 base at V and 0 bases at J, with 15 bases between. The CDR3 region has the DNA TGTGCCAGCAGCTTAGTGGGGCAGCCATTCGCGAACACCGGGGAGCTGTTTTTT. Encoded protein: CASSLVGQPFANTGELFF.

CDR3 in DNA: TGTGCCAGCACCTCGGAAGGGGCAGTAAACTATGGCTACACCTTC. Its translation is CASTSEGAVNYGYTF. The chain recombines TRBV2 with TRBJ1-2; D is possibly TRBD1 (5 bases). Germline values: CDR1 SNHLY, CDR2 FYNNEI. The CDR3 contains 15 residues. V was cut by 7 bases and J by 2 bases, with 17 bases left in between. The full variable domain, its missing parts supplied by reference TRBV2 and TRBJ1-2, is EPEVTQTPSHQVTQMGQEVILRCVPISNHLYFYWYRQILGQKVEFLVSFYNNEISEKSEIFDDQFSVERPDGSNFTLKIRSTKLEDSAMYFCASTSEGAVNYGYTFGSGTRLTVV.

The chain is built from TRBV7-6 and TRBJ2-1; 10 nucleotides line up with TRBD2. In germline, CDR1 is SGHVS, CDR2 FNYEAQ. The CDR3 sequence is 16 residues long. Trimming took 2 bases from V and 3 from J; bases not matched to a gene: 4. The CDR3 region is CASSLTLAGDYNEQFF. Here the CDR3 DNA reads TGTGCCAGCAGCTTAACCCTAGCGGGGGACTACAATGAGCAGTTCTTC.

The chain is built from TRBV28 and TRBJ1-2, with a tentative D call TRBD1 (6 bases). V was clipped by 5 bases and J by 5 bases, with 18 bases between them. The CDR3 length is 15 residues. The germline gives CDR1 MDHEN, CDR2 SYDVKM. The CDR3 DNA reads as TGTGCCAGCAGTCGTCGGACAGATTCGGGGTATGGCTACACCTTC. This sequence encodes CASSRRTDSGYGYTF.

CDR3 amino acids: CASSSQVGPNTGELFF. The CDR3 nucleotides are TGTGCCAGCAGCTCGCAGGTGGGGCCGAACACCGGGGAGCTGTTTTTT. This chain connects TRBV7-2 to TRBJ2-2; D might be TRBD1 (5 bases). The CDR3 length is 16 residues. Trimming shortened V by 4 bases and J by 0 bases, and 12 bases separated the two germline ends. Germline CDR1 reads SGHTA; CDR2 reads FQGNSA. Full variable domain (rest looked up from reference TRBV7-2 and TRBJ2-2): GAGVSQSPSNKVTEKGKDVELRCDPISGHTALYWYRQSLGQGLEFLIYFQGNSAPDKSGLPSDRFSAERTGGSVSTLTIQRTQQEDSAVYLCASSSQVGPNTGELFFGEGSRLTVL.

The chain combines TRBV5-4 with TRBJ2-3, with TRBD2 identical over 10 bases. Germline CDR1 is SGHNT and CDR2 is YYREEE (reference sequence). The CDR3 is 16 amino acids. Trimming cost V 7 bases and J 0 bases; bases outside gene matches: 8. The CDR3 protein is CASRTGLAASTDTQYF. Here the CDR3 DNA reads TGTGCCAGCCGTACCGGACTAGCGGCCAGCACAGATACGCAGTATTTT.

This clone was observed a few times. This chain links TRBV5-4 with TRBJ1-1; unclear D gene. The CDR3 spans 14 residues. The germline CDR1 and CDR2 sequences are SGHNT and YYREEE (reference sequence). V was pared by 3 bases and J by 2 bases, with 11 bases between. The CDR3 region is CASSSGPSNTEAFF. The DNA of the CDR3 is TGTGCCAGCAGCTCCGGTCCCTCAAACACTGAAGCTTTCTTT.

For this clone: One end of the junction fails to match germline, which may point to a read error. J is TRBJ2-5 and V is TRBV20-1, with 10 bases aligning to TRBD2. Germline V CDR1 and CDR2: DFQATT, SNEGSKA (reference sequence). The CDR3 length is 11 residues. CDR3 region: CTSGNQETQYF. For the CDR3, the DNA is TGTACTAGCGGGAACCAAGAGACCCAGTACTTC.

The CDR3 coding sequence is TGTGCCAGCAGCTTAACCAAGCCGCTAACTGGGCATGAGCAGTTCTTC. Translated: CASSLTKPLTGHEQFF. The gene calls are TRBV7-2 and TRBJ2-1; D is uncertain. CDR1 SGHTA and CDR2 FQGNSA come from the germline V gene. The CDR3 length is 16 residues. V was pared by 2 bases and J by 8 bases, with 19 bases between.

This clone occurred once. V usage is TRBV5-1 and J usage is TRBJ2-3; D is possibly TRBD2 (7 bases). This CDR3 comprises 17 residues. V gave up 4 bases and J gave up 1 base, with 19 bases separating them. The germline V gene has CDR1 SGHRS and CDR2 YFSETQ. The DNA of the CDR3 is TGCGCCAGCAGCCGGGGGGCGGGAGCGGTAGGCACAGATACGCAGTATTTT. It yields the protein CASSRGAGAVGTDTQYF.

The chain recombines TRBV7-6 with TRBJ1-1; D unclear. Trimming removed 5 bases at V and 6 bases at J, with 10 bases between. Germline-derived CDR1 and CDR2 are SGHVS and FNYEAQ. This CDR3 has 12 residues. As DNA, the CDR3 is TGTGCCAGCAGCCCCGCCAGTCCTGAAGCTTTCTTT. Translating gives CASSPASPEAFF.

The J gene is TRBJ2-7, the V gene TRBV4-3; D may be TRBD2 (5 bases). CDR1 is LGHNA, CDR2 YSLEER, per germline. V gave up 4 bases and J gave up 4 bases, with 17 bases separating them. CDR3 length equals 15 residues. CDR3 nucleotide sequence: TGCGCCAGCAGCCGCGCCCCGGGAAGCGGATACGAGCAGTACTTC. As protein: CASSRAPGSGYEQYF.

The V call is TRBV10-3, the J call TRBJ2-3, with 10 positions matching TRBD2. The germline CDR1 and CDR2 sequences are ENHRY and SYGVKD. Unmatched junction bases numbered 8, after V lost 6 bases and J lost 5 bases. This CDR3 is built from 15 residues. This chain's CDR3 is CAIRDTSGMRDTQYF. Written as DNA, the CDR3 is TGTGCCATCAGGGATACTAGCGGGATGAGAGATACGCAGTATTTT.

This chain joins TRBV19 and TRBJ2-7; D perhaps matches TRBD2 (5 bases). The germline CDR1 and CDR2 sequences are LNHDA and SQIVND (reference sequence). V gave up 6 bases and J gave up 1 base, with 13 bases separating them. The CDR3 consists of 14 residues. CDR3 in DNA: TGTGCCAGTAGGTCGTCCGGGGATTCCTACGAGCAGTACTTC. This codes for CASRSSGDSYEQYF.

The rearrangement joins TRBV6-1 to TRBJ2-6; D possibly corresponds to TRBD2 (5 bases). The CDR3 sequence is 13 residues long. Germline CDR1 is MNHNS and CDR2 is SASEGT. Trimming took 11 bases from V and 0 from J, leaving 8 bases between them. The CDR3 loop reads CAGSGSGANVLTF. DNA for the CDR3: TGTGCCGGAAGCGGCTCTGGGGCCAACGTCCTGACTTTC.

This chain links TRBV18 with TRBJ2-7, with TRBD1 as a possible D gene (6 bases). Germline-derived CDR1 and CDR2 are KGHSH and LQKENI. With 5 bases removed from V and 9 bases from J, the gap between germline ends came to 20 bases. The CDR3 sequence is 14 residues long. CDR3 sequence reads: CASSSNGQKVVQYF. The DNA for the CDR3 is TGTGCCAGCTCATCTAATGGACAGAAGGTAGTGCAGTACTTC.

CDR3 nucleotide sequence: TGTGCCCCGACGGGACAGCTGAACACTGAAGCTTTCTTT. Its translation: CAPTGQLNTEAFF. The gene calls are TRBV21-1 and TRBJ1-1; the table's D call TRBD1 went unverified against the DNA. TRBV21-1 is a pseudogene. The CDR3 contains 13 residues.

V and J are TRBV2 and TRBJ2-1; D may be TRBD2 (5 bases). From germline, CDR1 is SNHLY and CDR2 FYNNEI. V was shortened by 2 bases and J by 8 bases, with 16 bases between the two germline ends. CDR3 size: 15 residues. The CDR3 loop is CASSEQSSSSHEQFF. The CDR3 nucleotides read TGTGCCAGCAGTGAACAGTCTAGCAGTAGCCATGAGCAGTTCTTC.